A single sample gave rise to the 23 T cell receptor beta chains below, sequenced in a study of blood T cell repertoires in COVID-19. Method: immunoSEQ multiplex PCR; TCRdb's copy keeps in-frame clones and lacks some. The sample holds around 460,000 clones, roughly 90% seen once. Sequencing used peripheral blood. The receptors here all came from a man between 18 and 29 years old with COVID-19, enrolled during active disease.

This sequence joins TRBV2 and TRBJ2-5; the match to TRBD2 covers 9 bases. The germline V gene has CDR1 SNHLY and CDR2 FYNNEI. Trimming took 2 bases from V and 2 from J; bases not matched to a gene: 3. This CDR3 is 15 amino acids long. In DNA, the CDR3 is TGTGCCAGCAGTGAACTGCTAGCGGGACAAGAGACCCAGTACTTC. Its protein product is CASSELLAGQETQYF.

The chain couples TRBV6-6 to TRBJ1-1, with 9 nucleotides matching TRBD1. The germline gives CDR1 MNHNY, CDR2 SVGAGI (reference sequence). The CDR3 has 14 amino acids. The trim removed 2 bases at V and 3 bases at J, leaving 1 base unmatched. The CDR3 loop is CASSYRDRDTEAFF. The CDR3 DNA is TGTGCCAGCAGTTACCGGGACAGGGACACTGAAGCTTTCTTT.

In nucleotides, the CDR3 is TGTGCCTCCAGGGGGTTTCGATTCAATGAGCAGTTCTTC. Protein sequence: CASRGFRFNEQFF. The rearrangement joins TRBV6-5 to TRBJ2-1, with 7 positions matching TRBD1. The CDR3 is 13 residues long. V dropped 11 bases and J dropped 6; count of bases not matched to a gene: 10. Germline CDR1 reads MNHEY; CDR2 reads SVGAGI.

Here the CDR3 reads CASSIRQGVMNGYTF. The DNA of the CDR3 is TGTGCCAGCAGCATAAGACAGGGAGTAATGAATGGCTACACCTTC. V is TRBV7-2 and J is TRBJ1-2; 7 nucleotides line up with TRBD1. Germline V gives CDR1 SGHTA, CDR2 FQGNSA. The junction had 12 bases not matched to a gene; V was cut back by 5 bases and J by 6 bases. The CDR3 has 15 amino acids.

The chain recombines TRBV11-3 with TRBJ1-2; 7 nucleotides line up with TRBD1. This CDR3 comprises 13 residues. Germline trimming cut 4 bases from V and 4 bases from J; bases unmatched to any gene: 3. CDR1 and CDR2 from the germline V gene are SGHNT and YENEEA. The CDR3 region has the DNA TGTGCCAGCAGCTCGGGACAGCTCTATGGCTACACCTTC. Translated, it gives CASSSGQLYGYTF.

With respect to this clone: Distinct nucleotide sequences in the sample also encode this CDR3. The chain employs TRBV5-5 and TRBJ1-1, with D perhaps matching TRBD1 (5 bases). Germline CDR1 reads SGHKS; CDR2 reads YYEKEE (reference sequence). The CDR3 covers 13 residues. Trimming removed 2 bases from V and 1 base from J, with 6 bases in between. CDR3 DNA sequence: TGTGCCAGCAGCTTAAGGGGGAACACTGAAGCTTTCTTT. Encoded protein: CASSLRGNTEAFF. Variable domain in full (rest from reference TRBV5-5 and TRBJ1-1): DAGVTQSPTHLIKTRGQQVTLRCSPISGHKSVSWYQQVLGQGPQFIFQYYEKEERGRGNFPDRFSARQFPNYSSELNVNALLLGDSALYLCASSLRGNTEAFFGQGTRLTVV.

The V call is TRBV7-2, the J call TRBJ2-1; 10 nucleotides agree with TRBD1. Germline CDR1 reads SGHTA; CDR2 reads FQGNSA. The V segment lost 4 bases and the J segment 7 bases; nucleotides outside the gene matches: 4. CDR3 size: 14 residues. The CDR3 DNA sequence: TGTGCCAGCAGCTCAGACAGGGGGCTGAATGAGCAGTTCTTC. Translating it yields CASSSDRGLNEQFF.

The chain has TRBV6-1 and TRBJ1-1, with D possibly being TRBD1 (5 bases). The V gene's germline CDR1 is MNHNS and CDR2 SASEGT. The ends were cut back, 3 bases at V and 10 bases at J, with 15 bases in the middle. The CDR3 totals 13 residues. This CDR3 reads CASSEVLDTPAFF. CDR3 DNA sequence: TGTGCCAGCAGTGAGGTCTTGGACACCCCAGCTTTCTTT.

V is TRBV6-5 and J is TRBJ2-5; TRBD1 agrees at 11 bases. Trimming removed 6 bases from V and 5 bases from J; junction bases left unmatched: 8. The CDR3 has 15 residues. Germline-derived CDR1 and CDR2 are MNHEY and SVGAGI. For the CDR3, the DNA is TGTGCCAGCAGACGGAGGACAGGGGGCGATGAGACCCAGTACTTC. Its translation: CASRRRTGGDETQYF.

The chain is built from TRBV9 and TRBJ2-1; 9 bases match TRBD2. CDR3 length equals 16 residues. Germline V CDR1 and CDR2: SGDLS, YYNGEE. The V and J ends lost 3 bases and 3 bases, in that order; junction bases with no gene match: 7. The CDR3 spells CASSAGSGRYYNEQFF. In DNA form, the CDR3 reads TGTGCCAGCAGCGCTGGGAGCGGGAGGTACTACAATGAGCAGTTCTTC.

The J gene is TRBJ1-2, the V gene TRBV5-1; D is unresolved. This CDR3 is built from 16 residues. Germline loops: CDR1 SGHRS, CDR2 YFSETQ. Trimming took off 1 base at V and 4 bases at J, with 17 bases between the two ends. In nucleotides, the CDR3 is TGCGCCAGCAGCTTGATTTCCCTTGAGTCTTTCTATGGCTACACCTTC. Amino acid sequence: CASSLISLESFYGYTF.

V gene TRBV6-5 combines with J gene TRBJ2-1; TRBD1 aligns across 8 bases. Germline assignment: CDR1 MNHEY and CDR2 SVGAGI. There are 13 residues in the CDR3. The trim removed 11 bases at V and 6 bases at J, leaving 9 bases unmatched. CDR3 region: CALGQGEVNEQFF. The CDR3 DNA is TGTGCCCTTGGACAGGGAGAAGTCAATGAGCAGTTCTTC.

The chain combines TRBV29-1 with TRBJ2-1; D is unclear. The germline V and J ends were trimmed by 4 bases and 9 bases, with 16 bases remaining between them. CDR3 length: 13 residues. Looked up from germline, CDR1 is SQVTM and CDR2 is ANQGSEA. The CDR3, as DNA: TGCAGCGTTGTTCTAGGCGGCGGCAGTGAGCAGTTCTTC. Translation gives CSVVLGGGSEQFF.

The chain couples TRBV20-1 to TRBJ1-3; tentative D call: TRBD1 (5 bases). The CDR3 covers 16 residues. Trimming cost V 3 bases and J 5 bases, with 20 bases left between them. Germline V gives CDR1 DFQATT, CDR2 SNEGSKA (reference sequence). The CDR3 sequence: CSASNAAKGLRNTIYF. DNA of the CDR3: TGCAGTGCTAGTAACGCCGCGAAGGGACTGAGAAACACCATATATTTT.

CDR3 amino acids: CASSTGTGVNEQFF. The CDR3 DNA reads as TGTGCCAGTAGTACAGGGACAGGGGTGAATGAGCAGTTCTTC. The chain couples TRBV19 to TRBJ2-1; TRBD1 matches at 10 bases. The CDR3 spans 14 residues. Germline assignment: CDR1 LNHDA and CDR2 SQIVND (reference sequence). The V gene end was trimmed by 4 bases and the J gene end by 7 bases; junction bases not matched to a gene: 4.

This chain joins TRBV29-1 and TRBJ1-2, with TRBD1 matching over 7 bases. The length of the CDR3 is 15 residues. Looked up from germline, CDR1 is SQVTM and CDR2 is ANQGSEA. The junction had 4 bases not matched to a gene; V was cut back by 0 bases and J by 0 bases. CDR3 DNA: TGCAGCGTTGAAGATAGGACAGGAGCTAACTATGGCTACACCTTC. Protein product: CSVEDRTGANYGYTF.

The chain carries TRBV27 and TRBJ2-2, with 8 bases lining up with TRBD1. The CDR3 has 16 amino acids. The V gene end was trimmed by 5 bases and the J gene end by 1 base; junction bases not matched to a gene: 6. The germline CDR1 and CDR2 sequences are MNHEY and SMNVEV (reference sequence). CDR3 sequence: CASSPLTGVNTGELFF. The CDR3 DNA sequence: TGTGCCAGCAGTCCCCTGACAGGGGTGAACACCGGGGAGCTGTTTTTT.

Notes on this clone: Just one base apart from a much larger clone, this may be a read error. The chain combines TRBV19 with TRBJ1-3; no reliable D call. The CDR3 spans 13 residues. The ends were cut back, 3 bases at V and 0 bases at J, with 3 bases in the middle. Germline CDR1 reads LNHDA; CDR2 reads SQIVND (reference sequence). CDR3 in DNA: TGTGCCAGTAGTATCGGCTCTGGAAACACCATATATTTT. It yields the protein CASSIGSGNTIYF.

This clone has only one observation. This rearrangement joins TRBV5-6 to TRBJ1-2, with 7 bases aligning to TRBD1. Germline lookup yields CDR1 SGHDT and CDR2 YYEEEE. The length of the CDR3 is 14 residues. V lost 2 bases and J lost 6; bases outside the gene matches: 7. CDR3 loop: CASSFDREEHGYTF. The DNA for the CDR3 is TGTGCCAGCAGCTTTGACAGGGAAGAGCATGGCTACACCTTC.

The rearrangement uses TRBV15 and TRBJ2-2; TRBD2 might be the D (5 bases). The CDR3 is 17 amino acids. Germline CDR1 reads LNHNV; CDR2 reads YYDKDF (reference sequence). V gave up 5 bases and J gave up 0 bases, with 16 bases separating them. Here the CDR3 DNA reads TGTGCCACCAGCGATCAATGGAGGACCTCGAACACCGGGGAGCTGTTTTTT. Amino acids: CATSDQWRTSNTGELFF. Filled out from reference TRBV15 and TRBJ2-2, the complete variable domain reads DAMVIQNPRYQVTQFGKPVTLSCSQTLNHNVMYWYQQKSSQAPKLLFHYYDKDFNNEADTPDNFQSRRPNTSFCFLDIRSPGLGDTAMYLCATSDQWRTSNTGELFFGEGSRLTVL.

V is TRBV7-6 and J is TRBJ2-7, with 10 bases aligning to TRBD2. The V gene end was trimmed by 2 bases and the J gene end by 2 bases; junction bases not matched to a gene: 6. Per the germline V gene, CDR1 is SGHVS and CDR2 is FNYEAQ. The CDR3 is 16 residues long. The CDR3 DNA follows: TGTGCCAGCAGCTTAAGGAGCGGGGGGGTGACCTACGAGCAGTACTTC. Translated, it gives CASSLRSGGVTYEQYF.

The J gene is TRBJ2-7, the V gene TRBV6-5; the D gene is possibly TRBD1 (5 bases). V was clipped by 5 bases and J by 2 bases, with 16 bases between them. This CDR3 comprises 15 residues. In germline, CDR1 is MNHEY, CDR2 SVGAGI. In DNA form, the CDR3 reads TGTGCCAGCAGTCATCTTGACAGTCTACCCTACGAGCAGTACTTC. It encodes CASSHLDSLPYEQYF.

The V call is TRBV15, the J call TRBJ2-7; 9 nucleotides match TRBD1. J lost 5 bases, V lost 1 base, and 0 bases had no gene match. The germline CDR1 and CDR2 sequences are LNHNV and YYDKDF (reference sequence). This CDR3 region has 13 residues. The CDR3, as DNA: TGTGCCACCAGCAGAGGGACAGGGGACGAGCAGTACTTC. This encodes CATSRGTGDEQYF.